This TCR beta chain was identified in a study of beta chain features in type 1 diabetes. General observations from the study: Lower insertion and higher deletion counts appeared at VDJ junctions in type 1 diabetes patients.

Every isolated RNA sample was fully reverse transcribed, so sequencing captured expressed TCRB transcripts. Average reads for naive, central memory and regulatory T cell samples were several million. Clones were read by immunoSEQ multiplex PCR, and TCRdb kept only the in-frame ones, dropping some. This table has 450,000 to 600,000 clones, 25% to 35% appearing once. The CDR3 loop spans 12 amino acids. Trimming took off 5 bases at V and 3 bases at J, with 7 bases between the two ends. Germline loops: CDR1 SGHAT, CDR2 FQNNGV. Concerning this clone itself: Its antigen is not identified.

Purity above 95% was achieved in all sorted populations. V is TRBV11-2 and J is TRBJ2-5, with D uncertain. The receptor was derived from a man between 18 and 35 years old in good health. The sample taken for sequencing was naive CD4+ T cells from blood. CDR3 residues: CASSRVEETQYF. CDR3 sequence (DNA): TGTGCCAGCAGCCGAGTGGAAGAGACCCAGTACTTC.